This TCR beta chain was recovered during a study of Graves' ophthalmopathy and Graves' hyperthyroidism. Study-wide context: Where ophthalmopathy was absent within 18 months of follow-up, hyperthyroidism was stable.

The CDR3 has 16 residues. V was pared by 3 bases and J by 2 bases, with 8 bases of the junction left unmatched. Germline-derived CDR1 and CDR2 are DFQATT and SNEGSKA (reference sequence). As concerns this clonotype: Its specificity is unknown.

Broader study findings: The 13-signature model separated ophthalmopathy from stable hyperthyroidism at 85% to 90% sensitivity and about 80% specificity.

Amplified material comprised TCR beta CDR3 regions derived from RNA transcripts. HTBI primers were used in a first-round RT-PCR, which preceded a second-round multiplex PCR. TCRdb itself ran the multiplex PCR reads through MiXCR, one entry per CDR3 protein. The profile shows about 500,000 distinct CDR3 sequences, under 45% of them singletons. The sample comprised peripheral blood or thyroid tissue (not recorded which). The genes are TRBV20-1 and TRBJ1-5; 9 bases fit TRBD1. The origin of this receptor is an adult man with Graves' hyperthyroidism. The CDR3 region is CSARTGGPTGNQPQHF. As DNA, the CDR3 is TGCAGTGCTAGGACAGGGGGGCCTACGGGCAATCAGCCCCAGCATTTT.